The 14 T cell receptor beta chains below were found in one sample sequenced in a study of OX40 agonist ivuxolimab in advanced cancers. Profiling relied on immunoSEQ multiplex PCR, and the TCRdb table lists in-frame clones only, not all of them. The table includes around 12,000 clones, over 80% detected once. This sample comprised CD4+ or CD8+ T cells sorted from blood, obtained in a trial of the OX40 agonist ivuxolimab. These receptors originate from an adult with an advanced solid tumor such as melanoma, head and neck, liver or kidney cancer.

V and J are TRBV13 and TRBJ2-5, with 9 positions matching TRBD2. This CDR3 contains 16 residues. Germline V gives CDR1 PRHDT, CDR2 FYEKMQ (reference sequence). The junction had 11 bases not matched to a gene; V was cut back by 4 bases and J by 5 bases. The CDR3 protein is CASSSKREAQGETQYF. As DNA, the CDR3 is TGTGCCAGCAGCTCCAAGCGGGAGGCCCAGGGGGAGACCCAGTACTTC.

Here the CDR3 DNA reads TGTGCCAGCAGTTTTGCAGGGAGTCCACAAGAGACCCAGTACTTC. Translation gives CASSFAGSPQETQYF. This sequence joins TRBV27 and TRBJ2-5, with D perhaps matching TRBD1 or TRBD2 (5 bases each). The V and J ends lost 3 bases and 2 bases respectively, with 13 bases between them. The V gene's germline CDR1 is MNHEY and CDR2 SMNVEV (reference sequence). This CDR3 is 15 amino acids long.

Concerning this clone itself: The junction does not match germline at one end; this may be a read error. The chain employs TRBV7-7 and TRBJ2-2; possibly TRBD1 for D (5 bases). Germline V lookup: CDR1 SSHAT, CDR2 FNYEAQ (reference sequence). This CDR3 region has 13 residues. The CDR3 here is CASSPPGSGELFF. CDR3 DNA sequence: TGTGCTAGCAGCCCTCCAGGGTCCGGGGAGCTGTTTTTT.

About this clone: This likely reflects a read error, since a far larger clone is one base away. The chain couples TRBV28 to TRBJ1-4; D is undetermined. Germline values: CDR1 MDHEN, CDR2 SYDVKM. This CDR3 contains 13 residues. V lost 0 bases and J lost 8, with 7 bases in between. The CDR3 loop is CASSLWESEKLFF. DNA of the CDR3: TGTGCCAGCAGTTTATGGGAATCCGAAAAACTGTTTTTT.

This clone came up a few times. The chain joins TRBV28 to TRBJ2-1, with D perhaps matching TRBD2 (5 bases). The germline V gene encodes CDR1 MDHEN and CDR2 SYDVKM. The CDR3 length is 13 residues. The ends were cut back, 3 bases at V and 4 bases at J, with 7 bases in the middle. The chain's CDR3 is CASSLGRYNEQFF. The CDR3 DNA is TGTGCCAGCAGTTTGGGGAGATACAATGAGCAGTTCTTC. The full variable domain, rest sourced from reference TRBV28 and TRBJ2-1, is DVKVTQSSRYLVKRTGEKVFLECVQDMDHENMFWYRQDPGLGLRLIYFSYDVKMKEKGDIPEGYSVSREKKERFSLILESASTNQTSMYLCASSLGRYNEQFFGPGTRLTVL.

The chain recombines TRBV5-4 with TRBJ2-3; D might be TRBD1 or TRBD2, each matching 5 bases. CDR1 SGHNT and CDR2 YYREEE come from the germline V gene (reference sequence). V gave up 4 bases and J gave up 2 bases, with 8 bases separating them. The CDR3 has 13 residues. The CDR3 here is CASSRDPTDTQYF. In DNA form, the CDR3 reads TGTGCCAGCAGCCGGGACCCCACAGATACGCAGTATTTT.

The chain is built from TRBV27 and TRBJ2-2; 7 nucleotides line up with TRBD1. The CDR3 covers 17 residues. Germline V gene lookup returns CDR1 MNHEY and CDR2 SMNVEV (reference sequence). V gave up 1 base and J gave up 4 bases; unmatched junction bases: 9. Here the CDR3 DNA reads TGTGCCAGCAGTTTATTAAGTTCAGGGGGACCCACCGGGGAGCTGTTTTTT. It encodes CASSLLSSGGPTGELFF.

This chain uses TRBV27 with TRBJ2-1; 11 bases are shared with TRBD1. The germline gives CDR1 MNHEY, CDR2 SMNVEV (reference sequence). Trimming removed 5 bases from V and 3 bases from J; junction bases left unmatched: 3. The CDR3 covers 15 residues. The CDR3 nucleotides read TGTGCCAGCAGTCCTGGGACAGGGGGCTACAATGAGCAGTTCTTC. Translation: CASSPGTGGYNEQFF.

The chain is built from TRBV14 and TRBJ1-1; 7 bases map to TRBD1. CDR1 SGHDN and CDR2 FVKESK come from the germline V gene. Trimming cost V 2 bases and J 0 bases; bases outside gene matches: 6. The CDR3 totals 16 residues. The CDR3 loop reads CASSQYRGSMNTEAFF. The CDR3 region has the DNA TGTGCCAGCAGCCAATACAGGGGTTCAATGAACACTGAAGCTTTCTTT.

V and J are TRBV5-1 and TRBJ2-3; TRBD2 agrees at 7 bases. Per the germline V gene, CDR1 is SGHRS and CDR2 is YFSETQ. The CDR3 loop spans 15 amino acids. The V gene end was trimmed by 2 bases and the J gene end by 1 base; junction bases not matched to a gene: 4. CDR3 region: CASSFRAGGTDTQYF. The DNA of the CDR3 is TGCGCCAGCAGCTTTAGGGCGGGAGGCACAGATACGCAGTATTTT.

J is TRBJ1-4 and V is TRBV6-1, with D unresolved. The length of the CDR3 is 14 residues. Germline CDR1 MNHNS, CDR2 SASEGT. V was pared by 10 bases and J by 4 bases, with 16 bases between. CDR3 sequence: CATWVPGVNEKLFF. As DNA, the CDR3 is TGTGCCACCTGGGTCCCCGGGGTTAATGAAAAACTGTTTTTT.

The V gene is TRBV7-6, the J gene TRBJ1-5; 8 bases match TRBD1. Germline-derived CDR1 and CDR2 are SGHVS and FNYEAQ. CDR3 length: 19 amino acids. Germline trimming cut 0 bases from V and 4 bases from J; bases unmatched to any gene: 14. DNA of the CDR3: TGTGCCAGCAGCTTAGCCTCCCCACAGGGGGGGGTACGGAATCAGCCCCAGCATTTT. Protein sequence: CASSLASPQGGVRNQPQHF.

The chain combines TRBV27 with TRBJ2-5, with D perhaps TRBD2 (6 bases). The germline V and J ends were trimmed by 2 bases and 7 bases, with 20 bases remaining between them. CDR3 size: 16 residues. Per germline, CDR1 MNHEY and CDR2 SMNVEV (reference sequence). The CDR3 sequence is CASSLVETRGPGTQYF. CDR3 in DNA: TGTGCCAGCAGTTTAGTTGAGACTAGGGGCCCGGGGACCCAGTACTTC.

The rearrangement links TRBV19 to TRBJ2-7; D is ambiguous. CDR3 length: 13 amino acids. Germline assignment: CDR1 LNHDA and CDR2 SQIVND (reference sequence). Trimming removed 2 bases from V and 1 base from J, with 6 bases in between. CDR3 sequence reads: CASSISRSYEQYF. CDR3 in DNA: TGTGCCAGTAGTATAAGTCGATCCTACGAGCAGTACTTC. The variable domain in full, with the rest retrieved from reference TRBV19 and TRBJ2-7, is DGGITQSPKYLFRKEGQNVTLSCEQNLNHDAMYWYRQDPGQGLRLIYYSQIVNDFQKGDIAEGYSVSREKKESFPLTVTSAQKNPTAFYLCASSISRSYEQYFGPGTRLTVT.